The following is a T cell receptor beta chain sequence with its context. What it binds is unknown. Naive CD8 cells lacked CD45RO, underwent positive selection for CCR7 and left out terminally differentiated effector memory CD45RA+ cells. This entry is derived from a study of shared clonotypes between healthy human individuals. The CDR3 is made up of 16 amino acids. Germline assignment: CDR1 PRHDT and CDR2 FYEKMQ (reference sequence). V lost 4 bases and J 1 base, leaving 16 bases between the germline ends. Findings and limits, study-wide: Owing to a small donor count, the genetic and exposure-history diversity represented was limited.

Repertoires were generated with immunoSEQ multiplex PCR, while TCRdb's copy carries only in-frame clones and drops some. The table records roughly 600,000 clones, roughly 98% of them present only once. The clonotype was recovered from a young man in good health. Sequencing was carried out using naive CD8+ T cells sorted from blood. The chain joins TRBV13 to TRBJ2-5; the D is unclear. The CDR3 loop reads CASSSLRSGPQETQYF. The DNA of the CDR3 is TGTGCCAGCAGCTCCCTTAGGTCCGGGCCCCAAGAGACCCAGTACTTC.